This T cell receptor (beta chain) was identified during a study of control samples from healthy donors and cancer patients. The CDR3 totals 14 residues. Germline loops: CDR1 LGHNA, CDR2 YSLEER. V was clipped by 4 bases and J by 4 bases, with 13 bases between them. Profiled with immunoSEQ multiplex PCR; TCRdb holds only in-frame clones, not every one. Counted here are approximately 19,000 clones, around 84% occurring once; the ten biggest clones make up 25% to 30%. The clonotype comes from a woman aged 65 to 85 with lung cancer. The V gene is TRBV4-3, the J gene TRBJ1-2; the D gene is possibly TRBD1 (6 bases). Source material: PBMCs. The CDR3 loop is CASSPRGARYGYTF. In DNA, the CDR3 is TGCGCCAGCAGCCCCCGGGGGGCCCGCTATGGCTACACCTTC.